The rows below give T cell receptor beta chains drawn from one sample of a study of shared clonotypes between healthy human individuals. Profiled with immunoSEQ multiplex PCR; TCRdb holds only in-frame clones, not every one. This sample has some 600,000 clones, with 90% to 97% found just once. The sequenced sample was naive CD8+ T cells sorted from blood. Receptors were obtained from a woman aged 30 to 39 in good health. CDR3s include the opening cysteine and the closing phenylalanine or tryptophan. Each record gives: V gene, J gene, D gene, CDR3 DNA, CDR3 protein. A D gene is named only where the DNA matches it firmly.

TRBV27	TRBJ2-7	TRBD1	TGTGCCAGCAGTTCAGGGCCGGGACAGGGTATCTACGAGCAGTACTTC	CASSSGPGQGIYEQYF
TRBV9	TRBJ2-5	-	TGTGCCAGCAGCGTAGAGGGTTGGGAGACCCAGTACTTC	CASSVEGWETQYF
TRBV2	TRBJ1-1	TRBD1	TGTGCCAGCAGCAAGGACAGGGGGTATTCTGAAGCTTTCTTT	CASSKDRGYSEAFF
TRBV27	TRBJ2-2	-	TGTGCCAGCAGTTTACTGACTCCCACAGGGATAGGGCTGTTTTTT	CASSLLTPTGIGLFF
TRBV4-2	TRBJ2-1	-	TGTGCCAGCAGCCAAGGGCCCCCGGCATCCAATGAGCAGTTCTTC	CASSQGPPASNEQFF
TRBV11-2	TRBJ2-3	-	TGTGCCAGCAGCTACCACGGGAATGCAGATACGCAGTATTTT	CASSYHGNADTQYF
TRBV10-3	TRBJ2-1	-	TGTGCCATCAGTGAGACCTCCGGGACCCCCTACAATGAGCAGTTCTTC	CAISETSGTPYNEQFF
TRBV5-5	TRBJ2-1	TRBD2	TGTGCCAGCAGCTCTAGCGGTAACGTAAACTACAATGAGCAGTTCTTC	CASSSSGNVNYNEQFF
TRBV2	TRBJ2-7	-	TGTGCCAGCAGCCCAGCCCCCTACGAGCAGTACTTC	CASSPAPYEQYF
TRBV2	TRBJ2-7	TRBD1	TGTGCCAGCCAAACAGGGGGCCTCTCCCCCCACGAGCAGTACTTC	CASQTGGLSPHEQYF
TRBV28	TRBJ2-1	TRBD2	TGTGCCAGCAGGAAGACTAGCTTTGAGCAGTTCTTC	CASRKTSFEQFF
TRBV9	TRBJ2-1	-	TGTGCCAGCAGCTTCGGGGGAAATGAGCAGTTCTTC	CASSFGGNEQFF